What follows describes a single T cell receptor (beta chain). This entry belongs to a study of blood T cell repertoires in COVID-19. On the study more broadly: The origin of the acute and convalescent COVID-19 samples was the United States, Italy and Spain. In each case, the material was cDNA or gDNA derived from T cells, B-cell-depleted T cells, or PBMCs.

Enrolled through a virtual design, the participants were between about 18 and 89 years of age and came from approximately 25 US areas. The protocol was immunoSEQ multiplex PCR, while the TCRdb copy is restricted to in-frame clones and leaves out a portion. This sample has some 270,000 clones, with roughly four fifths found just once. The clonotype comes from a man aged 50 to 59 who had recovered from COVID-19. The sequenced sample was PBMCs or T cells enriched from blood (not recorded which).

The CDR3 DNA is TGTGCCAGCAGCTTACGGTTAACAGGGTTGAGCACTGAAGCTTTCTTT. Encoded protein: CASSLRLTGLSTEAFF. The rearrangement joins TRBV13 to TRBJ1-1; weak D call: TRBD1 (6 bases). Trimming removed 2 bases at V and 4 bases at J, with 17 bases between. The germline V gene has CDR1 PRHDT and CDR2 FYEKMQ (reference sequence). This CDR3 has 16 residues.